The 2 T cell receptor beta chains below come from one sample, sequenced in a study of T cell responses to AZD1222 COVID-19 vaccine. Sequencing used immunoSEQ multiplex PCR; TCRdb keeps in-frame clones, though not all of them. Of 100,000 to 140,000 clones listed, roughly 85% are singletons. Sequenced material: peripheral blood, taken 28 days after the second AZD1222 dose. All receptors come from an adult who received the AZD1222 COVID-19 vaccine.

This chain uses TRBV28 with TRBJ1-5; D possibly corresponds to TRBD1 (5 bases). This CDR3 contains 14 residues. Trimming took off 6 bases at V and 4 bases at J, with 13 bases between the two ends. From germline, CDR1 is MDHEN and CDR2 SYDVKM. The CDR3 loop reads CASRGRAANQPQHF. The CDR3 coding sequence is TGTGCCAGCAGGGGGCGAGCGGCGAATCAGCCCCAGCATTTT.

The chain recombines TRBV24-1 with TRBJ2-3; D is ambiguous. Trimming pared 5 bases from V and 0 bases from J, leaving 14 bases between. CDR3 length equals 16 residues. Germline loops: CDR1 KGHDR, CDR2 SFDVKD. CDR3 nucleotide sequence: TGTGCCACCAGTGGTATGGAAAGCCCTAGCACAGATACGCAGTATTTT. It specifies CATSGMESPSTDTQYF.